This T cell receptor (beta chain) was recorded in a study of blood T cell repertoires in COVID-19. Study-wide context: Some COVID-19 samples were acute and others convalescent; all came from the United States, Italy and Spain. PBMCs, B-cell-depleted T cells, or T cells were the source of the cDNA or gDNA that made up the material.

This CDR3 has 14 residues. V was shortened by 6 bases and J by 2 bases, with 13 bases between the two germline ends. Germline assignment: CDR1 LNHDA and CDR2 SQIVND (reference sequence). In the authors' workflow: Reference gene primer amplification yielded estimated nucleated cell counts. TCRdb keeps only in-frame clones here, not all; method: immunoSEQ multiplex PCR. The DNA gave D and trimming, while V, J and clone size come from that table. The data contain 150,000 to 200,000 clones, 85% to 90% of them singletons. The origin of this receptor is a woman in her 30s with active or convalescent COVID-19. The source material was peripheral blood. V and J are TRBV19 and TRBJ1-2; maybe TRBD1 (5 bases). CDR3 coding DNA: TGTGCCAGTAGATCCCCAGGGAAAAACTATGGCTACACCTTC. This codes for CASRSPGKNYGYTF.